Described below is a single TCR beta chain sequence and its context. CDR1 and CDR2 from the germline V gene are SGHRS and YFSETQ. The CDR3 has 16 residues. Trimming took off 0 bases at V and 0 bases at J, with 12 bases between the two ends. Repertoires were generated with immunoSEQ multiplex PCR, while TCRdb's copy carries only in-frame clones and drops some. The sample consists of fewer than 200,000 clones, 70% to 90% of them appearing once. The data were obtained in a study of blood T cell repertoires in COVID-19. This chain links TRBV5-1 with TRBJ1-1; no clear D. The origin of this receptor is a woman aged 80 or older with acute or convalescent COVID-19. Sequences were obtained from peripheral blood. The DNA of the CDR3 is TGCGCCAGCAGCTTGGGAGTTTCTATGATGAACACTGAAGCTTTCTTT. It encodes CASSLGVSMMNTEAFF.